This entry lists 9 T cell receptor beta chains sequenced from one sample in a study of blood T cell repertoires in COVID-19. Repertoires were generated with immunoSEQ multiplex PCR, while TCRdb's copy carries only in-frame clones and drops some. The sample has 230,000 or so clones, roughly 84% seen once. The sequenced material came from peripheral blood. These receptors were obtained from a middle-aged man with active or convalescent COVID-19.

The V gene is TRBV7-3, the J gene TRBJ2-2, with TRBD2 identical over 11 bases. The J segment lost 0 bases and the V segment lost 5 bases, leaving 8 bases of the junction unmatched. CDR3 size: 18 residues. Germline V gene lookup returns CDR1 SGHTA and CDR2 FQGTGA. The CDR3 DNA sequence: TGTGCCAGCAGCGCCCCGGGACTAGCGGCTACGAACACCGGGGAGCTGTTTTTT. Protein product: CASSAPGLAATNTGELFF.

V and J are TRBV6-6 and TRBJ2-5; D is perhaps TRBD1 (8 bases). Germline V gives CDR1 MNHNY, CDR2 SVGAGI (reference sequence). Trimming pared 3 bases from V and 5 bases from J, leaving 13 bases between. CDR3 length: 14 amino acids. CDR3 loop: CASSYEQGGETQYF. The CDR3 nucleotides read TGTGCCAGCAGTTATGAACAGGGGGGGGAGACCCAGTACTTC.

This chain links TRBV6-5 with TRBJ1-2, with D possibly matching TRBD1 (6 bases). The CDR3 has 14 amino acids. Deletions cut 6 bases from V and 2 bases from J, with 13 bases between. Germline V CDR1 and CDR2: MNHEY, SVGAGI. CDR3 DNA: TGTGCCAGCAGCCTACAGGGTGCAAACTATGGCTACACCTTC. This gives the protein CASSLQGANYGYTF.

This chain uses TRBV30 with TRBJ1-3, with D unclear. V was cut by 0 bases and J by 4 bases, with 13 bases left in between. CDR3 length: 15 amino acids. Germline values: CDR1 GTSNPN, CDR2 SVGIG (reference sequence). The DNA of the CDR3 is TGTGCCTGGAGTGTAGGTAGCTTGAAGGGAAACACCATATATTTT. Its protein is CAWSVGSLKGNTIYF.

The chain uses TRBV27 and TRBJ2-7; no firm D call. The CDR3 sequence is 13 residues long. Germline V lookup: CDR1 MNHEY, CDR2 SMNVEV (reference sequence). Trimming took off 6 bases at V and 4 bases at J, with 13 bases between the two ends. Here the CDR3 reads CASSKSIVYEQYF. DNA of the CDR3: TGTGCCAGCAGCAAAAGCATAGTTTACGAGCAGTACTTC.

The chain couples TRBV7-2 to TRBJ1-4; perhaps TRBD1 as D (6 bases). V lost 4 bases and J lost 3, with 12 bases in between. The length of the CDR3 is 15 residues. The germline V gene has CDR1 SGHTA and CDR2 FQGNSA. CDR3 residues: CASSSVGTSNEKLFF. The CDR3 DNA reads as TGTGCCAGCAGCTCGGTTGGGACATCTAATGAAAAACTGTTTTTT.

This clone was seen just once. V gene TRBV30 combines with J gene TRBJ1-5; possible D gene TRBD1, 5 bases. The CDR3 is made up of 16 amino acids. Looked up from germline, CDR1 is GTSNPN and CDR2 is SVGIG (reference sequence). V gave up 6 bases and J gave up 0 bases, with 18 bases separating them. The CDR3 DNA sequence: TGTGCCTGCCTCCCCGGGGCGGGGTATAGCAATCAGCCCCAGCATTTT. It is translated as CACLPGAGYSNQPQHF.

The rearrangement links TRBV5-1 to TRBJ2-1; 7 bases are shared with TRBD1. This CDR3 has 14 amino acids. Looked up from germline, CDR1 is SGHRS and CDR2 is YFSETQ. The trim removed 4 bases at V and 7 bases at J, leaving 8 bases unmatched. The CDR3 sequence is CASSPGTVLNEQFF. The CDR3 DNA reads as TGCGCCAGCAGCCCCGGGACAGTTCTGAATGAGCAGTTCTTC.

CDR3 residues: CASSRTVNRGGNEQFF. Here the CDR3 DNA reads TGTGCCAGCAGCCGCACCGTAAACAGGGGGGGCAATGAGCAGTTCTTC. This sequence joins TRBV7-2 and TRBJ2-1; D might be TRBD1 (8 bases). The CDR3 runs 16 residues. The V gene lost 5 bases and the J gene lost 6 bases, with 20 bases spanning the gap. CDR1 SGHTA and CDR2 FQGNSA come from the germline V gene.